This entry lists 21 T cell receptor beta chains sequenced from one sample in a study of radiotherapy plus CTLA-4 blockade in lung cancer. Generated by immunoSEQ multiplex PCR, the TCRdb table keeps only in-frame clones and is missing some. Of 65,000 to 95,000 clones in the sample, 70% to 90% were seen once. The sample consisted of peripheral blood, taken from a patient treated with radiotherapy plus ipilimumab. These receptors were obtained from a human donor with non-small cell lung cancer who had stable disease on radiotherapy plus ipilimumab.

The chain joins TRBV7-9 to TRBJ1-5; D is uncertain. The V gene's germline CDR1 is SEHNR and CDR2 FQNEAQ (reference sequence). CDR3 length: 13 amino acids. The ends were cut back, 5 bases at V and 9 bases at J, with 14 bases in the middle. The CDR3 region has the DNA TGTGCCAGCAGCCCGGGGTTAGGTCTGCCCCAGCATTTT. Amino acids: CASSPGLGLPQHF.

The chain uses TRBV7-3 and TRBJ2-1, with D uncertain. The germline V gene has CDR1 SGHTA and CDR2 FQGTGA. This CDR3 has 12 residues. Trimming shortened V by 5 bases and J by 5 bases, and 7 bases separated the two germline ends. CDR3 nucleotide sequence: TGTGCCAGCAGCATAATTCACAATGAGCAGTTCTTC. Translated: CASSIIHNEQFF.

V and J are TRBV5-4 and TRBJ1-2; no clear D. V lost 0 bases and J lost 8, with 17 bases in between. CDR1 and CDR2 from the germline V gene are SGHNT and YYREEE (reference sequence). The CDR3 runs 15 residues. CDR3 amino acids: CASSLEAGSRGGYTF. The CDR3 DNA reads TGTGCCAGCAGCTTGGAGGCGGGCAGCCGCGGCGGCTACACCTTC.

The CDR3 sequence: CSVELTGWYEQFF. The CDR3 bases are TGCAGCGTTGAACTTACAGGGTGGTATGAGCAGTTCTTC. V and J are TRBV29-1 and TRBJ2-1; D possibly corresponds to TRBD1 (6 bases). V was shortened by 2 bases and J by 8 bases, with 13 bases between the two germline ends. CDR1 is SQVTM, CDR2 ANQGSEA, per germline. The CDR3 is 13 residues long.

This chain joins TRBV5-5 and TRBJ2-5; no clear D gene. The germline gives CDR1 SGHKS, CDR2 YYEKEE (reference sequence). The CDR3 extends over 12 amino acids. V dropped 4 bases and J dropped 2 bases, with 6 bases sitting between them. The CDR3 DNA reads TGTGCCAGCAGCCTGGAACAAGAGACCCAGTACTTC. It is translated as CASSLEQETQYF.

This clone counts as medium-sized. The chain is built from TRBV21-1 and TRBJ1-5; the table's D gene call, TRBD1, was not cross checked with the DNA. TRBV21-1 is an annotated pseudogene. The CDR3 totals 16 residues. CDR3 amino acids: CASSKVETGLYQPQHF. The CDR3 nucleotides are TGTGCCAGCAGCAAAGTTGAAACAGGTCTTTATCAGCCCCAGCATTTT.

This clone was picked up a small number of times. Distinct nucleotide sequences in the sample also encode this CDR3. The J gene is TRBJ1-1, the V gene TRBV20-1; 7 nucleotides agree with TRBD1. Germline V CDR1 and CDR2: DFQATT, SNEGSKA (reference sequence). This CDR3 spans 11 amino acids. After removal of 6 bases from V and 4 bases from J, the junction contained 2 bases not matched to a gene. The CDR3 DNA reads TGCAGTGCACGACAGGGCACTGAAGCTTTCTTT. As protein: CSARQGTEAFF.

This chain uses TRBV27 with TRBJ2-5, with 9 bases aligning to TRBD2. CDR1 and CDR2 (germline): MNHEY, SMNVEV (reference sequence). With V trimmed by 7 bases and J by 5 bases, 11 bases remained unmatched. The CDR3 has 15 amino acids. CDR3 nucleotides: TGTGCCAGCAATAGCCGGCGGGAGGGCCCGGAGACCCAGTACTTC. Amino acids: CASNSRREGPETQYF.

The chain employs TRBV7-9 and TRBJ2-5, with D tentatively TRBD2 (5 bases). The CDR3 is made up of 15 amino acids. Germline lookup yields CDR1 SEHNR and CDR2 FQNEAQ (reference sequence). V was trimmed by 3 bases and J by 2 bases, leaving 13 bases between them. The CDR3 loop reads CASSFLGAVQETQYF. The CDR3 coding sequence is TGTGCCAGCAGCTTCCTGGGAGCGGTACAAGAGACCCAGTACTTC. Together with reference TRBV7-9 and TRBJ2-5, the CDR3 gives the full variable domain: DTGVSQNPRHKITKRGQNVTFRCDPISEHNRLYWYRQTLGQGPEFLTYFQNEAQLEKSRLLSDRFSAERPKGSFSTLEIQRTEQGDSAMYLCASSFLGAVQETQYFGPGTRLLVL.

This clone was seen a single time. This chain joins TRBV11-3 and TRBJ2-1; 9 nucleotides line up with TRBD1. The CDR3 covers 16 residues. CDR1 is SGHNT, CDR2 YENEEA, per germline. V gave up 5 bases and J gave up 3 bases; unmatched junction bases: 8. This chain's CDR3 is CASSPTGTGIYNEQFF. CDR3 bases: TGTGCCAGCAGCCCCACCGGGACAGGGATCTACAATGAGCAGTTCTTC.

V usage is TRBV9 and J usage is TRBJ2-2; D gene ambiguous. Germline CDR1 and CDR2: SGDLS and YYNGEE. V was shortened by 0 bases and J by 5 bases, with 14 bases between the two germline ends. The CDR3 has 16 residues. The CDR3 reads CASSVGQLEGTGELFF. DNA of the CDR3: TGTGCCAGCAGCGTAGGCCAGTTAGAAGGGACCGGGGAGCTGTTTTTT.

The rearrangement uses TRBV19 and TRBJ1-5, with TRBD1 matching over 9 bases. The V and J ends lost 4 bases and 5 bases, in that order; junction bases with no gene match: 9. The CDR3 spans 16 residues. Per germline, CDR1 LNHDA and CDR2 SQIVND (reference sequence). For the CDR3, the DNA is TGTGCCAGTAGTACGCCCGGGACAGGGAAAGATCAGCCCCAGCATTTT. Its translation: CASSTPGTGKDQPQHF.

The rearrangement links TRBV9 to TRBJ2-3, with 8 bases aligning to TRBD2. After removal of 4 bases from V and 4 bases from J, the junction contained 5 bases not matched to a gene. The CDR3 has 14 residues. Per germline, CDR1 SGDLS and CDR2 YYNGEE. The CDR3 here is CASSPGTSADTQYF. CDR3 coding DNA: TGTGCCAGCAGCCCCGGGACTAGTGCAGATACGCAGTATTTT.

The rearrangement links TRBV7-3 to TRBJ2-2, with D tentatively TRBD1 (5 bases). CDR1 SGHTA and CDR2 FQGTGA come from the germline V gene. This CDR3 comprises 15 residues. Deletions cut 2 bases from V and 7 bases from J, with 14 bases between. The CDR3 DNA sequence: TGTGCCAGCAGCTTAGGAGCCAGGGATAGCGGGGAGCTGTTTTTT. This codes for CASSLGARDSGELFF.

The V gene is TRBV7-6, the J gene TRBJ2-5; 9 bases agree with TRBD1. Germline CDR1 SGHVS, CDR2 FNYEAQ. CDR3 size: 15 residues. V trimming: 4 bases; J trimming: 5 bases; junction bases outside the gene matches: 8. The CDR3: CASSSGQGPPETQYF. CDR3 bases: TGTGCCAGCAGCTCGGGACAGGGACCGCCGGAGACCCAGTACTTC.

The chain uses TRBV6-6 and TRBJ1-3; the match to TRBD1 covers 8 bases. Unmatched junction bases numbered 8, after V lost 7 bases and J lost 0 bases. Germline CDR1 MNHNY, CDR2 SVGAGI (reference sequence). The CDR3 consists of 16 residues. CDR3 loop: CASKGQGSSSGNTIYF. CDR3 in DNA: TGTGCCAGCAAAGGACAGGGATCAAGCTCTGGAAACACCATATATTTT.

This clone was seen a handful of times. V usage is TRBV15 and J usage is TRBJ2-3; D perhaps matches TRBD1 (6 bases). This CDR3 is 15 amino acids long. Germline assignment: CDR1 LNHNV and CDR2 YYDKDF (reference sequence). V was cut by 3 bases and J by 3 bases, with 13 bases left in between. Here the CDR3 DNA reads TGTGCCACCAGCAGGGCAGGGGCAGCAACAGATACGCAGTATTTT. Amino acid sequence: CATSRAGAATDTQYF.

The chain recombines TRBV28 with TRBJ2-2; D call uncertain. CDR1 is MDHEN and CDR2 is SYDVKM in the germline V gene. This CDR3 comprises 14 residues. Deletions cut 0 bases from V and 5 bases from J, with 7 bases between. CDR3 protein: CASSLWGRTGELFF. The DNA of the CDR3 is TGTGCCAGCAGTTTATGGGGCCGAACCGGGGAGCTGTTTTTT.

CDR3 loop: CASSLFTQADRVHREDYRELFF. CDR3 coding DNA: TGCGCCAGCAGCTTGTTTACCCAAGCGGACAGGGTCCACAGGGAAGATTATCGGGAGCTGTTTTTT. V is TRBV5-1 and J is TRBJ2-2; TRBD1 matches 8 bases. The V gene's germline CDR1 is SGHRS and CDR2 YFSETQ. This CDR3 spans 22 amino acids. V shed 1 base, J shed 9 bases, and the junction held 29 bases outside the gene matches.

This chain connects TRBV27 to TRBJ1-6; unclear D gene. Germline V gene data show CDR1 as MNHEY and CDR2 as SMNVEV (reference sequence). Deletions cut 6 bases from V and 2 bases from J, with 17 bases between. The CDR3 is made up of 17 amino acids. The CDR3 nucleotides read TGTGCCAGCAGACCCATCGAGGGTATCGCCTATAATTCACCCCTCCACTTT. This translates into CASRPIEGIAYNSPLHF.

J is TRBJ2-3 and V is TRBV14; 9 nucleotides line up with TRBD2. The CDR3 is 15 residues long. CDR1 and CDR2 (germline): SGHDN, FVKESK. Trimming removed 5 bases from V and 1 base from J; junction bases left unmatched: 4. The DNA for the CDR3 is TGTGCCAGCAGCTTAAGACTAGCGGGCACAGATACGCAGTATTTT. As protein: CASSLRLAGTDTQYF.